The present entry profiles one TCR beta chain with its context. The sample comes from a study of T cell responses to AZD1222 COVID-19 vaccine. Using immunoSEQ multiplex PCR, the repertoire was profiled, and TCRdb retains in-frame clones only, with some absent. The sample includes about 94,000 clones, 85% of them seen just once. V was clipped by 9 bases and J by 4 bases; unmatched bases: 7. The CDR3 has 14 amino acids. CDR1 KGHDR and CDR2 SFDVKD come from the germline V gene. The sequence derives from an adult who received the AZD1222 COVID-19 vaccine. The sequences come from peripheral blood, collected 28 days after the second AZD1222 dose. The rearrangement links TRBV24-1 to TRBJ1-3, with 8 bases lining up with TRBD1. CDR3 sequence: CATRPGTGGNTIYF. CDR3 coding DNA: TGTGCCACCCGTCCGGGGACAGGAGGAAACACCATATATTTT.